What follows is one T cell receptor (beta chain) and its context. The V end lost 4 bases, the J end lost 2 bases, and 16 bases lay between the germline ends. Per germline, CDR1 SGHVS and CDR2 FQNEAQ. CDR3 length: 16 residues. This entry belongs to a study of T cells after yellow fever vaccination. Looking at the study overall: SMART-Seq v4 Ultra Low Input served to prepare low-cell-number fractions.

Making TCR cDNA involved 5'RACE template switching, which added UMIs and a universal primer site. TCRdb independently ran MiXCR on the 5' RACE reads; one entry per CDR3 protein. The sample shows 80,000 to 100,000 distinct CDR3 sequences, about 5.8% of them seen only once. The chain is built from TRBV7-8 and TRBJ2-3, with D possibly being TRBD2 (5 bases). This material consisted of CD8+ T cells sorted from PBMCs, taken 10 days after the yellow fever booster vaccination. The sequence derives from a man in his late teens or twenties who received the YFV17D yellow fever vaccine. The CDR3 DNA follows: TGTGCCAGCAGCTCGCTAGCTCCCGGTGACACAGATACGCAGTATTTT. Translated, it gives CASSSLAPGDTDTQYF.